This T cell receptor beta chain was identified in a study of OX40 agonist ivuxolimab in advanced cancers. Points from the study as a whole: Among T cells, CD8+ cells averaged more expanded clones than CD4+ cells.

This table comes from immunoSEQ multiplex PCR, and its TCRdb copy is limited to in-frame clones, with some not included. The repertoire holds about 16,000 clones, with 75% to 95% as singletons. By frequency in the sample, this clone is medium-sized. Its antigen remains unidentified. The sequence came from an adult with an advanced solid tumor such as melanoma, head and neck, liver or kidney cancer. This sample comprised CD4+ or CD8+ T cells sorted from blood, obtained in a trial of the OX40 agonist ivuxolimab.

The CDR3 nucleotides read TGTGCCAGCAGCTTAAGCACTAGCGGGCCCCTAGATACGCAGTATTTT. This translates into CASSLSTSGPLDTQYF. This chain connects TRBV13 to TRBJ2-3, with 9 bases fitting TRBD2. CDR3 length: 16 amino acids. Looked up from germline, CDR1 is PRHDT and CDR2 is FYEKMQ (reference sequence). V was pared by 2 bases and J by 5 bases, with 8 bases of the junction left unmatched.